This T cell receptor (beta chain) was sequenced during a study of human T cells and chemical hapten exposure. Overall study context: Patch testing placed 0.01% DPC on the upper back, with readings at 6 days. The study enrolled mostly female patients with alopecia areata, totalis or universalis.

Time point of the sample: patch test 1, 2 weeks after DPC sensitization. Documented treatment: therapeutic diphenylcyclopropenone sensitization with weekly scalp DPC. Total RNA was isolated from whole blood that had not been fractionated. TCRdb reanalysed the RACE reads using MiXCR and keeps one entry per CDR3 protein. This sample has fewer than 400,000 distinct CDR3 sequences, with around 7% found just once. The CDR3 length is 15 residues. Deletions cut 8 bases from V and 6 bases from J, with 19 bases between. The V gene's germline CDR1 is MNHEY and CDR2 SMNVEV (reference sequence). This TCR was recovered from a young woman with alopecia areata. Some clones in this sample may be carry-over from other donors' samples. The chain recombines TRBV27 with TRBJ2-2, with D possibly being TRBD2 (6 bases). Sequencing was performed on whole blood, taken in connection with sensitization to the hapten diphenylcyclopropenone (DPC). The CDR3 protein is CASGRDFQGPGELFF. DNA of the CDR3: TGTGCCAGCGGTAGGGACTTCCAAGGTCCCGGGGAGCTGTTTTTT.